The 7 T cell receptor beta chains given below trace back to one sample, sequenced in a study of blood T cell repertoires in COVID-19. The data were produced by immunoSEQ multiplex PCR, yet TCRdb's version contains in-frame clones alone and is incomplete. The table lists 86,000 or so clones, roughly nine tenths of them singletons, with roughly 4.5% in the top ten. Sequencing was performed on peripheral blood. The receptor source for this set is a man aged 45 to 65 with active or convalescent COVID-19.

The V and J genes are TRBV5-1 and TRBJ2-3; tentatively, D is TRBD2 (6 bases). CDR1 and CDR2 from the germline V gene are SGHRS and YFSETQ. The CDR3 extends over 12 amino acids. V gave up 4 bases and J gave up 15 bases, with 18 bases separating them. CDR3 in amino acids: CASSAPGLGQYF. CDR3 nucleotide sequence: TGCGCCAGCAGCGCACCGGGACTTGGCCAATATTTT.

This chain uses TRBV6-5 with TRBJ2-6; D is unclear. CDR1 and CDR2 from the germline V gene are MNHEY and SVGAGI. Deletions cut 5 bases from V and 0 bases from J, with 5 bases between. This CDR3 region has 14 residues. In DNA, the CDR3 is TGTGCCAGCAGTCCAAACTCTGGGGCCAACGTCCTGACTTTC. Residues: CASSPNSGANVLTF.

This CDR3 reads CSAQTAEETQYF. The CDR3 DNA follows: TGCAGCGCTCAAACAGCGGAAGAGACCCAGTACTTC. This sequence joins TRBV29-1 and TRBJ2-5, with D maybe TRBD2 (5 bases). V lost 7 bases, J lost 3 bases, and 12 bases lay in between. Germline CDR1 SQVTM, CDR2 ANQGSEA. The CDR3 runs to 12 residues.

The J gene is TRBJ2-1, the V gene TRBV7-9; 7 nucleotides line up with TRBD1. The V gene's germline CDR1 is SEHNR and CDR2 FQNEAQ (reference sequence). The CDR3 totals 15 residues. V trimming: 5 bases; J trimming: 4 bases; junction bases outside the gene matches: 8. CDR3 DNA sequence: TGTGCCAGCAGCCCTCCGGGACAGATATACAATGAGCAGTTCTTC. It yields the protein CASSPPGQIYNEQFF.

This chain uses TRBV2 with TRBJ2-5; tentative D call: TRBD2 (7 bases). The CDR3 runs to 17 residues. Germline V gives CDR1 SNHLY, CDR2 FYNNEI. Trimming stripped 4 bases from V and 3 bases from J, with 21 bases between. The chain's CDR3 is CASSVGQGRGMEETQYF. As DNA, the CDR3 is TGTGCCAGCAGTGTGGGGCAGGGGCGGGGGATGGAAGAGACCCAGTACTTC. The full variable domain, in which reference TRBV2 and TRBJ2-5 provide the parts outside the CDR3, is EPEVTQTPSHQVTQMGQEVILRCVPISNHLYFYWYRQILGQKVEFLVSFYNNEISEKSEIFDDQFSVERPDGSNFTLKIRSTKLEDSAMYFCASSVGQGRGMEETQYFGPGTRLLVL.

The V gene is TRBV16, the J gene TRBJ2-2; D is perhaps TRBD1 (6 bases). This CDR3 region has 13 residues. Germline CDR1 reads KGHSY; CDR2 reads FQNENV. The V end was cut by 4 bases, the J end by 6 bases, with 9 bases between. CDR3 protein: CASSPQGPGELFF. Written as DNA, the CDR3 is TGTGCCAGCAGCCCACAGGGACCCGGGGAGCTGTTTTTT. Using reference TRBV16 and TRBJ2-2 for the parts outside the CDR3, the full variable domain is GEEVAQTPKHLVRGEGQKAKLYCAPIKGHSYVFWYQQVLKNEFKFLISFQNENVFDETGMPKERFSAKCLPNSPCSLEIQATKLEDSAVYFCASSPQGPGELFFGEGSRLTVL.

The chain carries TRBV3-1 (or the pseudogene TRBV3-2) and TRBJ1-6; 9 bases are shared with TRBD1. With V trimmed by 4 bases and J by 8 bases, 9 bases remained unmatched. The CDR3 spans 16 residues. CDR1 LGHDT and CDR2 YNNKEL come from the germline V gene (reference sequence). This CDR3 is CASSPWTGESYSPLHF. The CDR3 bases are TGTGCCAGCAGCCCATGGACAGGGGAGTCCTATTCACCCCTCCACTTT.